This TCR beta chain was recorded in a study of blood T cell repertoires in COVID-19. Study summary: Some COVID-19 samples were acute and others convalescent; all came from the United States, Italy and Spain. Sample material is recorded as cDNA or gDNA derived from T cells, B-cell-depleted T cells, or PBMCs.

Here immunoSEQ multiplex PCR was the method, and the copy in TCRdb shows in-frame clones only, minus some. The sample shows fewer than 85,000 clones, 80% to 90% of them seen only once. This receptor was taken from a woman aged 55-69 years with acute or convalescent COVID-19. Specimen: peripheral blood.

In DNA form, the CDR3 reads TGCGCCAGCACCAAGGACATAACAGATACGCAGTATTTT. It yields the protein CASTKDITDTQYF. V is TRBV5-1 and J is TRBJ2-3, with TRBD1 as a possible D gene (5 bases). The CDR3 loop spans 13 amino acids. In germline, CDR1 is SGHRS, CDR2 YFSETQ. Trimming stripped 6 bases from V and 3 bases from J, with 11 bases between.